These 5 T cell receptor beta chains share one sample of origin, sequenced in a study of immune evolution from preneoplasia to lung adenocarcinoma (dated by TCRdb to about 2021). To prepare the library, the immunoSEQ multiplex PCR assay was applied. The table was pulled from immuneACCESS by TCRdb, which kept in-frame rearrangements only. Such tables lose some clones; where checked, under half of the loss comes from unresolved V genes, and the rest has no known cause. This sample is represented by some 15,000 clones; 80% of them were singletons. The ten largest clones take up just under 5% of the sample. Material for sequencing was FFPE minimally invasive lung adenocarcinoma tissue. The cell subset or site tag for this specimen amounts to: micro-invasive lung adenocarcinoma (MIA). The origin of the receptors is a person aged 65 to 85 with lung adenocarcinoma.

V is TRBV19 and J is TRBJ2-7, with unresolved D. V lost 5 bases and J lost 4, with 12 bases in between. The CDR3 runs to 13 residues. The germline V gene has CDR1 LNHDA and CDR2 SQIVND (reference sequence). The chain's CDR3 is CASSRSWDYEQYF. Written as DNA, the CDR3 is TGTGCCAGTAGTCGGTCTTGGGATTACGAGCAGTACTTC.

The rearrangement uses TRBV15 and TRBJ2-3, with 7 bases aligning to TRBD2. V lost 3 bases and J lost 2; bases outside the gene matches: 8. Germline V lookup: CDR1 LNHNV, CDR2 YYDKDF (reference sequence). The CDR3 is made up of 16 amino acids. The CDR3 reads CATSRLREYNTDTQYF. The CDR3 DNA is TGTGCCACCAGCAGGCTGCGGGAGTATAACACAGATACGCAGTATTTT.

The V call is TRBV28, the J call TRBJ2-7, with 7 bases lining up with TRBD1. The CDR3 sequence is 14 residues long. Germline-derived CDR1 and CDR2 are MDHEN and SYDVKM. J was trimmed by 5 bases and V by 5 bases; bases with no gene match: 9. CDR3 sequence reads: CASSPPGTDDEQYF. DNA of the CDR3: TGTGCCAGCAGTCCCCCCGGGACAGACGACGAGCAGTACTTC.

As DNA, the CDR3 is TGCGCCAGCAGCCAAGATCACAGGGCCCGAAGCTCCTACAATGAGCAGTTCTTC. It is translated as CASSQDHRARSSYNEQFF. The chain employs TRBV4-1 and TRBJ2-1; the D gene is possibly TRBD1 (6 bases). The CDR3 spans 18 residues. Germline lookup yields CDR1 MGHRA and CDR2 YSYEKL. V shed 0 bases and J shed 0 bases, with 15 bases lying between them.

The V gene is TRBV28, the J gene TRBJ1-2; possible D gene TRBD1, 6 bases. The V gene lost 4 bases and the J gene lost 7 bases, with 22 bases spanning the gap. This CDR3 is 16 amino acids long. Germline loops: CDR1 MDHEN, CDR2 SYDVKM. CDR3 coding DNA: TGTGCCAGCAGTTCGACAGGCGTCCAGCCGGAGGGTGGCTACACCTTC. Translated: CASSSTGVQPEGGYTF.